Shown below are 26 T cell receptor beta chains from a single sample sequenced in a study of blood T cell repertoires in COVID-19. TCRdb's copy holds only in-frame clones and misses some; the assay was immunoSEQ multiplex PCR. This table holds about 180,000 clones, less than 85% found once. Specimen: peripheral blood. The origin of the receptors is a woman in her fifties or sixties with COVID-19, enrolled during active disease.

V and J are TRBV5-1 and TRBJ2-1, with 9 bases that match TRBD2. The V segment lost 3 bases and the J segment 7 bases; nucleotides outside the gene matches: 26. The CDR3 runs to 21 residues. CDR1 SGHRS and CDR2 YFSETQ come from the germline V gene. DNA for the CDR3: TGCGCCAGCAGCTGGCCGAGAGGGGGCAGGACTAGCGATTATATTGGGAATGAGCAGTTCTTC. Residues: CASSWPRGGRTSDYIGNEQFF.

A single count supports this clone. The chain couples TRBV9 to TRBJ2-1; the D gene is possibly TRBD1 (6 bases). Per the germline V gene, CDR1 is SGDLS and CDR2 is YYNGEE. This CDR3 contains 17 residues. Trimming pared 0 bases from V and 8 bases from J, leaving 21 bases between. The CDR3 is CASSVVGAGPSRYEQFF. In nucleotides, the CDR3 is TGTGCCAGCAGCGTAGTGGGGGCTGGCCCCTCCAGGTATGAGCAGTTCTTC.

This chain joins TRBV12-3 or TRBV12-4 and TRBJ1-2; D is undetermined. Trimming shortened V by 9 bases and J by 6 bases, and 8 bases separated the two germline ends. This CDR3 has 10 residues. CDR3 in DNA: TGTGCCAGTCTCGGAGATGGCTACACCTTC. Translating it yields CASLGDGYTF.

This clone was counted only a few times. CDR3 protein: CASSIRQGLRDQPQHF. In nucleotides, the CDR3 is TGTGCCAGTAGTATTCGTCAGGGCCTACGAGATCAGCCCCAGCATTTT. The rearrangement uses TRBV19 and TRBJ1-5, with TRBD1 as a possible D gene (5 bases). This CDR3 spans 16 amino acids. Trimming shortened V by 3 bases and J by 5 bases, and 17 bases separated the two germline ends. Germline values: CDR1 LNHDA, CDR2 SQIVND (reference sequence).

This clone was counted only a few times. The chain uses TRBV19 and TRBJ2-5; the match to TRBD2 covers 9 bases. Germline CDR1 LNHDA, CDR2 SQIVND (reference sequence). The V gene end was trimmed by 5 bases and the J gene end by 5 bases; junction bases not matched to a gene: 12. The CDR3 consists of 16 residues. DNA of the CDR3: TGTGCCAGTAGTCCCCTCGTAGCGGGAGAAAGGGAGACCCAGTACTTC. Protein: CASSPLVAGERETQYF.

This chain uses TRBV18 with TRBJ2-6; possibly TRBD2 for D (6 bases). CDR1 KGHSH and CDR2 LQKENI come from the germline V gene. The germline V and J ends were trimmed by 4 bases and 0 bases, with 13 bases remaining between them. The CDR3 contains 17 residues. CDR3 amino acids: CASSQGTGLSGANVLTF. The CDR3 DNA sequence: TGTGCCAGCTCACAAGGGACGGGACTCTCTGGGGCCAACGTCCTGACTTTC.

This clone came up a few times. V and J are TRBV18 and TRBJ1-2, with D possibly matching TRBD1 (6 bases). V lost 1 base to trimming and J lost 2 bases, with 11 bases between them. CDR3 length: 15 residues. Germline V gene sequence: CDR1 KGHSH, CDR2 LQKENI. CDR3 coding DNA: TGTGCCAGCTCACCACTGGCAGGGGCGAACTATGGCTACACCTTC. Translation gives CASSPLAGANYGYTF.

V gene TRBV9 combines with J gene TRBJ2-1; 12 bases match TRBD2. CDR1 is SGDLS, CDR2 YYNGEE, per germline. The CDR3 has 16 amino acids. Trimming cost V 0 bases and J 5 bases; bases outside gene matches: 3. The CDR3 nucleotides read TGTGCCAGCAGCGTAGAGAGGACTAGCGGGGACAATGAGCAGTTCTTC. It yields the protein CASSVERTSGDNEQFF.

V usage is TRBV5-1 and J usage is TRBJ2-1; TRBD2 matches at 11 bases. Per the germline V gene, CDR1 is SGHRS and CDR2 is YFSETQ. The CDR3 sequence is 15 residues long. Trimming at V came to 4 bases and at J to 9 bases, leaving 9 bases not matched to a gene. CDR3 residues: CASSLSGGAGREQFF. CDR3 nucleotide sequence: TGCGCCAGCAGCCTTAGCGGGGGGGCCGGGCGTGAGCAGTTCTTC.

The chain joins TRBV4-1 to TRBJ1-6; TRBD1 matches at 8 bases. The V segment lost 2 bases and the J segment 8 bases; nucleotides outside the gene matches: 5. There are 15 residues in the CDR3. Germline-derived CDR1 and CDR2 are MGHRA and YSYEKL. The CDR3, as DNA: TGCGCCAGCAGCCAACGACAGGGGAAGGATTCACCCCTCCACTTT. Its protein is CASSQRQGKDSPLHF.

The V call is TRBV19, the J call TRBJ2-1; 9 bases are a match to TRBD2. This CDR3 region has 15 residues. From germline, CDR1 is LNHDA and CDR2 SQIVND (reference sequence). V shed 2 bases and J 9 bases; nucleotides not matched to a gene: 8. The CDR3 sequence: CASSISAGGSGEQFF. CDR3 sequence (DNA): TGTGCCAGTAGTATATCAGCGGGGGGCAGTGGTGAGCAGTTCTTC.

This rearrangement joins TRBV7-2 to TRBJ2-7; maybe TRBD2 (5 bases). V gave up 0 bases and J gave up 0 bases, with 12 bases separating them. The CDR3 has 16 residues. Germline CDR1 is SGHTA and CDR2 is FQGNSA. This CDR3 is CASSLAADLSSYEQYF. The DNA of the CDR3 is TGTGCCAGCAGCTTAGCAGCGGACCTGAGCTCCTACGAGCAGTACTTC.

The chain has TRBV4-2 and TRBJ2-1; D remains unclear. The germline V and J ends were trimmed by 3 bases and 0 bases, with 12 bases remaining between them. In germline, CDR1 is LGHNA, CDR2 YNFKEQ. The length of the CDR3 is 16 residues. Here the CDR3 DNA reads TGTGCCAGCAGCCAGACGGTGTCGGGCTCCTACAATGAGCAGTTCTTC. It encodes CASSQTVSGSYNEQFF.

This chain joins TRBV19 and TRBJ1-5; D remains unclear. With 2 bases removed from V and 4 bases from J, the gap between germline ends came to 15 bases. Germline CDR1 LNHDA, CDR2 SQIVND (reference sequence). CDR3 size: 16 residues. The CDR3, as DNA: TGTGCCAGTAGTATAAGACAAGGTGGTGGGAATCAGCCCCAGCATTTT. Translation: CASSIRQGGGNQPQHF.

The chain links TRBV19 to TRBJ1-5; D unresolved. CDR1 LNHDA and CDR2 SQIVND come from the germline V gene (reference sequence). V lost 0 bases to trimming and J lost 4 bases, with 13 bases between them. The CDR3 is 16 amino acids. The CDR3 DNA reads as TGTGCCAGTAGTATAGAAATGGGCCGGACTAATCAGCCCCAGCATTTT. Its translation: CASSIEMGRTNQPQHF.

This clone was detected a few times. This chain connects TRBV28 to TRBJ1-1; D is perhaps TRBD1 (6 bases). V was pared by 5 bases and J by 11 bases, with 15 bases between. The CDR3 totals 12 residues. Germline CDR1 reads MDHEN; CDR2 reads SYDVKM. As DNA, the CDR3 is TGTGCCAGCAGTAAAGCCGGGACAAGGGCTTTCTTT. Encoded protein: CASSKAGTRAFF.

This sequence joins TRBV9 and TRBJ2-3; maybe TRBD2 (6 bases). Trimming cost V 0 bases and J 4 bases, with 15 bases left between them. Germline assignment: CDR1 SGDLS and CDR2 YYNGEE. CDR3 length: 16 residues. This CDR3 is CASSVGPSESSDTQYF. The DNA of the CDR3 is TGTGCCAGCAGCGTAGGGCCTAGCGAGAGTTCAGATACGCAGTATTTT. Drawing the rest from reference TRBV9 and TRBJ2-3, the complete variable domain is DSGVTQTPKHLITATGQRVTLRCSPRSGDLSVYWYQQSLDQGLQFLIQYYNGEERAKGNILERFSAQQFPDLHSELNLSSLELGDSALYFCASSVGPSESSDTQYFGPGTRLTVL.

This chain connects TRBV3-1 (or the pseudogene TRBV3-2) to TRBJ2-2; D is uncertain. With 1 base removed from V and 5 bases from J, the gap between germline ends came to 11 bases. The CDR3 is 15 residues long. Germline lookup yields CDR1 LGHDT and CDR2 YNNKEL (reference sequence). CDR3 loop: CASSQVIADTGELFF. The CDR3 DNA reads TGTGCCAGCAGCCAAGTAATTGCGGATACCGGGGAGCTGTTTTTT.

The CDR3 loop reads CSVAVGQGGNGYTF. The DNA for the CDR3 is TGCAGCGTGGCCGTAGGGCAGGGTGGGAATGGCTACACCTTC. V and J are TRBV29-1 and TRBJ1-2, with a tentative D call TRBD1 (5 bases). Trimming left V 6 bases short and J 6 bases short, with 20 bases between. Germline V lookup: CDR1 SQVTM, CDR2 ANQGSEA. The CDR3 runs 14 residues.

The chain has TRBV5-1 and TRBJ1-1; TRBD1 might be the D (6 bases). Looked up from germline, CDR1 is SGHRS and CDR2 is YFSETQ. The CDR3 is 15 amino acids. Trimming took 3 bases from V and 2 from J, leaving 14 bases between them. The CDR3 region has the DNA TGCGCCAGCAGCTCTTCCGGGACAACCAACACTGAAGCTTTCTTT. This encodes CASSSSGTTNTEAFF. Full variable domain (missing parts from reference TRBV5-1 and TRBJ1-1): KAGVTQTPRYLIKTRGQQVTLSCSPISGHRSVSWYQQTPGQGLQFLFEYFSETQRNKGNFPGRFSGRQFSNSRSEMNVSTLELGDSALYLCASSSSGTTNTEAFFGQGTRLTVV.

The chain couples TRBV6-5 to TRBJ2-5, with 10 bases fitting TRBD2. This CDR3 has 15 residues. The J segment lost 4 bases and the V segment lost 6 bases, leaving 8 bases of the junction unmatched. Germline lookup yields CDR1 MNHEY and CDR2 SVGAGI. CDR3 amino acids: CASRISGGAVETQYF. CDR3 sequence (DNA): TGTGCCAGCAGGATCAGCGGGGGGGCCGTAGAGACCCAGTACTTC.

About this clone: This CDR3 is also generated by other DNA sequences in the sample. This chain connects TRBV6-2 or TRBV6-3 to TRBJ2-7; 14 bases are shared with TRBD2. This CDR3 is 19 amino acids long. CDR1 is MNHEY and CDR2 is SVGEGT in the germline V gene. V trimming: 5 bases; J trimming: 4 bases; junction bases outside the gene matches: 16. CDR3 bases: TGTGCCAGCAGTCCCCTGGGACTAGCGGGAGTTCCCCTCTCTTACGAGCAGTACTTC. Amino acids: CASSPLGLAGVPLSYEQYF.

V and J are TRBV2 and TRBJ1-2; tentatively, D is TRBD1 (5 bases). CDR3 length equals 14 residues. The V and J ends lost 5 bases and 1 base respectively, with 11 bases between them. The germline CDR1 and CDR2 sequences are SNHLY and FYNNEI. For the CDR3, the DNA is TGTGCCAGCAGTCCCGGGCAGGGTAACTATGGCTACACCTTC. It yields the protein CASSPGQGNYGYTF.

This clone appeared a few times. V and J are TRBV7-2 and TRBJ1-2; TRBD1 is a possible D gene (6 bases). Germline CDR1 SGHTA, CDR2 FQGNSA. Trimming removed 2 bases from V and 2 bases from J, with 6 bases in between. The CDR3 loop spans 13 amino acids. CDR3 nucleotides: TGTGCCAGCAGCTTACAGGGGAACTATGGCTACACCTTC. It encodes CASSLQGNYGYTF.

This rearrangement joins TRBV4-3 to TRBJ2-1, with 12 bases matching TRBD2. The CDR3 runs 15 residues. The germline CDR1 and CDR2 sequences are LGHNA and YSLEER. The V gene end was trimmed by 1 base and the J gene end by 15 bases; junction bases not matched to a gene: 10. The CDR3 DNA follows: TGCGCCAGCAGCCAAGGGGAATGGACTAGCGGGGACGCGTTCTTC. Its protein product is CASSQGEWTSGDAFF.

The genes are TRBV20-1 and TRBJ1-6; D may be TRBD1 (6 bases). The V and J ends lost 3 bases and 7 bases respectively, with 16 bases between them. The CDR3 extends over 15 amino acids. Germline CDR1 and CDR2: DFQATT and SNEGSKA (reference sequence). The CDR3 bases are TGCAGTGCTAGTTTATCCATAGGGGGAAATTCACCCCTCCACTTT. Translating it yields CSASLSIGGNSPLHF.